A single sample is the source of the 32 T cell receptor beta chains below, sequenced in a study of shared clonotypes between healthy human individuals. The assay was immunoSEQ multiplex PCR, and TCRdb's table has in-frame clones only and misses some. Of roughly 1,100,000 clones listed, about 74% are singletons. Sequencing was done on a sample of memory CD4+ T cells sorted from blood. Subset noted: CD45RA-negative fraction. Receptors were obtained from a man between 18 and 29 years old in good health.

The CDR3 region is CASSDSGRLYEQYF. CDR3 DNA sequence: TGTGCCAGCAGCGATAGCGGGAGGTTGTACGAGCAGTACTTC. The chain carries TRBV5-6 and TRBJ2-7, with 10 bases lining up with TRBD2. Germline CDR1 reads SGHDT; CDR2 reads YYEEEE. The CDR3 runs to 14 residues. With V trimmed by 4 bases and J by 4 bases, 5 bases remained unmatched.

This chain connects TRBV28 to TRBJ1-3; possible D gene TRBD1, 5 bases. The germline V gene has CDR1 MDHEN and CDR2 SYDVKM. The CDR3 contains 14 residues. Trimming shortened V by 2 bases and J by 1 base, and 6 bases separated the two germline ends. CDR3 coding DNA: TGTGCCAGCAGTTTAGGGGGATCTGGAAACACCATATATTTT. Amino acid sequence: CASSLGGSGNTIYF.

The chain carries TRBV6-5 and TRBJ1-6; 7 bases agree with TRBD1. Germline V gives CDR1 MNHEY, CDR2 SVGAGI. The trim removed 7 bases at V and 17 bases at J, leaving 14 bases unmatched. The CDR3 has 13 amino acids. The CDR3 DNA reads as TGTGCCAGCATCAACCCCTCCACAGGGGTGGTCCACTTT. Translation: CASINPSTGVVHF.

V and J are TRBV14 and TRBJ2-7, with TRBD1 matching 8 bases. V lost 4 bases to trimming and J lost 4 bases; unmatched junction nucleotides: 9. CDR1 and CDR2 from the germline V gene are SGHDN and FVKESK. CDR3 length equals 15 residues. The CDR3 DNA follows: TGTGCCAGCAGCCGGGGGACAGGCGGGTGGTACGAGCAGTACTTC. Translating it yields CASSRGTGGWYEQYF.

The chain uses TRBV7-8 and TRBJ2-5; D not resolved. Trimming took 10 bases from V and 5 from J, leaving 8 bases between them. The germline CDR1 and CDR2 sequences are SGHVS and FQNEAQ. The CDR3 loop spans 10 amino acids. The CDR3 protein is CATHEETQYF. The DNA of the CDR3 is TGTGCCACCCACGAGGAGACCCAGTACTTC.

CDR3 amino acids: CASSLRGQGTYEQYF. CDR3 DNA: TGTGCCAGTAGTCTTCGGGGACAGGGGACTTACGAGCAGTACTTC. The rearrangement uses TRBV19 and TRBJ2-7; 10 positions match TRBD1. V gave up 5 bases and J gave up 4 bases; unmatched junction bases: 8. Germline-derived CDR1 and CDR2 are LNHDA and SQIVND (reference sequence). CDR3 length: 15 amino acids. Filled out from reference TRBV19 and TRBJ2-7, the complete variable domain reads DGGITQSPKYLFRKEGQNVTLSCEQNLNHDAMYWYRQDPGQGLRLIYYSQIVNDFQKGDIAEGYSVSREKKESFPLTVTSAQKNPTAFYLCASSLRGQGTYEQYFGPGTRLTVT.

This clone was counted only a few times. This CDR3 reads CASIQGAWYGYTF. CDR3 DNA sequence: TGTGCCAGCATCCAGGGGGCTTGGTATGGCTACACCTTC. The chain links TRBV2 to TRBJ1-2; 8 bases are a match to TRBD1. CDR1 is SNHLY, CDR2 FYNNEI, per germline. The V and J ends lost 7 bases and 5 bases, in that order; junction bases with no gene match: 6. CDR3 length equals 13 residues.

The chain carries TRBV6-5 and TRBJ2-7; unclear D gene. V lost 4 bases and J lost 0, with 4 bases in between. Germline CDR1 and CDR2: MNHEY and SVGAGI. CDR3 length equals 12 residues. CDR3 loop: CASSSVSYEQYF. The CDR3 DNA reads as TGTGCCAGCAGTTCCGTCTCCTACGAGCAGTACTTC.

The CDR3 DNA is TGCGCCAGCAGCCCGGCAGTTCTCTATGGCTACACCTTC. It specifies CASSPAVLYGYTF. The V and J genes are TRBV5-1 and TRBJ1-2; no firm D call. Germline loops: CDR1 SGHRS, CDR2 YFSETQ. CDR3 length: 13 amino acids. V lost 4 bases, J lost 4 bases, and 11 bases lay in between.

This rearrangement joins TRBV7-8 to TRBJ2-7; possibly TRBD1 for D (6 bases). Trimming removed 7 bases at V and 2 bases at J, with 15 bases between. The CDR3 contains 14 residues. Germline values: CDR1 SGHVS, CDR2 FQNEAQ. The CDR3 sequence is CASIPQGRTYEQYF. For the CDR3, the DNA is TGTGCCAGCATCCCACAGGGCCGAACCTACGAGCAGTACTTC.

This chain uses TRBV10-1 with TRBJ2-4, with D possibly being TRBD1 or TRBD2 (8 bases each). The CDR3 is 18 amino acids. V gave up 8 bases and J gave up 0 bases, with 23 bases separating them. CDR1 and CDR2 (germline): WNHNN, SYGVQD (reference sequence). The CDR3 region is CASRGGQEEILAKNIQYF. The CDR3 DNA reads TGCGCCAGCCGGGGGGGACAGGAGGAGATCCTAGCCAAAAACATTCAGTACTTC.

Here the CDR3 reads CASSLTGVSGNTIYF. The CDR3 DNA sequence: TGTGCCAGCAGCTTGACAGGTGTCTCTGGAAACACCATATATTTT. V usage is TRBV5-5 and J usage is TRBJ1-3; D perhaps matches TRBD1 (5 bases). Deletions cut 1 base from V and 0 bases from J, with 8 bases between. Germline V gives CDR1 SGHKS, CDR2 YYEKEE (reference sequence). The CDR3 contains 15 residues.

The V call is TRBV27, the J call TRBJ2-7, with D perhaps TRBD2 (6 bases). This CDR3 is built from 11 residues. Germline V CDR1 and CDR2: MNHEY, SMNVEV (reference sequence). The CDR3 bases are TGTACATCGGGGGAACCCTACGAGCAGTACTTC. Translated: CTSGEPYEQYF.

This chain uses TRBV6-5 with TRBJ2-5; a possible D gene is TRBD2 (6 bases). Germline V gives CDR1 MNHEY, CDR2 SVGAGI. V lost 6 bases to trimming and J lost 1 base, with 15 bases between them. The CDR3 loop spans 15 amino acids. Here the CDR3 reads CASSPVGGVQETQYF. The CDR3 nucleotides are TGTGCCAGCAGCCCCGTCGGAGGGGTCCAAGAGACCCAGTACTTC.

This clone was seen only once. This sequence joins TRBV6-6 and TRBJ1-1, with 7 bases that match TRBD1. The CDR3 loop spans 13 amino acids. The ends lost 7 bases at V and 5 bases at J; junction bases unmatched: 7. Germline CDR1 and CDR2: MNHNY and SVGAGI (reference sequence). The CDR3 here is CASIPGGSTEAFF. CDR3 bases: TGTGCCAGCATCCCAGGGGGATCTACTGAAGCTTTCTTT.

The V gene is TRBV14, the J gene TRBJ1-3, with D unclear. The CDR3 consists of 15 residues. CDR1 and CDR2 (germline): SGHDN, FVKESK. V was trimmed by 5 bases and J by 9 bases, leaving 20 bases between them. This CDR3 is CASSFRAGPLGTIYF. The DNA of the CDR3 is TGTGCCAGCAGCTTTCGGGCCGGACCGCTCGGCACCATATATTTT.

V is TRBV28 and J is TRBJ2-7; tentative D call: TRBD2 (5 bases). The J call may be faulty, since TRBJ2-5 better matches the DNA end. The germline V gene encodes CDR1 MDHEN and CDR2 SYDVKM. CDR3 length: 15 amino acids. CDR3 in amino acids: CASSLFQVAKETQYF. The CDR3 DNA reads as TGTGCCAGCAGTTTATTTCAGGTAGCGAAAGAGACCCAGTACTTC.

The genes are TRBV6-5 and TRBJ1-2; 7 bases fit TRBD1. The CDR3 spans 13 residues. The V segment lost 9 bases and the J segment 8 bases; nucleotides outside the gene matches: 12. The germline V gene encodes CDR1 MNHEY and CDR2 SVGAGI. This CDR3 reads CASRTGRRQGYTF. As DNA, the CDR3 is TGTGCCAGTAGGACAGGCCGGCGTCAAGGCTACACCTTC.

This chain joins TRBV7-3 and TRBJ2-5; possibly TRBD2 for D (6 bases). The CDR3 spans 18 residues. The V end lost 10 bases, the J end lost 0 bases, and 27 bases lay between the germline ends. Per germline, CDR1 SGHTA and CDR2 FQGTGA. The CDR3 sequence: CATIPRHCGEEHQETQYF. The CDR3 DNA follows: TGTGCCACCATACCGAGACATTGCGGGGAAGAGCACCAAGAGACCCAGTACTTC.

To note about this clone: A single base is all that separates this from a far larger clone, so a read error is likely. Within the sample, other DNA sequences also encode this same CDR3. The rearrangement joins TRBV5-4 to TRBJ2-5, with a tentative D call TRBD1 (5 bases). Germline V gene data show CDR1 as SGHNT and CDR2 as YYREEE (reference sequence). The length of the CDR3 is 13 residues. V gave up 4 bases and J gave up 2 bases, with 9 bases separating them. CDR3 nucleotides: TGTGCCAGCAGCCGAGACAGTCAAGAGACCCAGTACTTC. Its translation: CASSRDSQETQYF.

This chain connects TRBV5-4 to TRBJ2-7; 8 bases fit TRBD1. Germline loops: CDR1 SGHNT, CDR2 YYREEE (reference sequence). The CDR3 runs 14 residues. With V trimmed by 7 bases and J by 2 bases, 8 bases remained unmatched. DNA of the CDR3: TGTGCCAGCCAGACAGGGGTGGGACCCTACGAGCAGTACTTC. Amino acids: CASQTGVGPYEQYF. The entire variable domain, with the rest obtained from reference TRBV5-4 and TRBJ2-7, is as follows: ETGVTQSPTHLIKTRGQQVTLRCSSQSGHNTVSWYQQALGQGPQFIFQYYREEENGRGNFPPRFSGLQFPNYSSELNVNALELDDSALYLCASQTGVGPYEQYFGPGTRLTVT.

CDR3 sequence: CASSLDGTRGQPQHF. In nucleotides, the CDR3 is TGCGCCAGCAGCTTGGACGGGACCCGGGGTCAGCCCCAGCATTTT. This chain uses TRBV5-1 with TRBJ1-5, with D possibly being TRBD1 (5 bases). This CDR3 spans 15 amino acids. With 0 bases removed from V and 6 bases from J, the gap between germline ends came to 13 bases. Germline V gene lookup returns CDR1 SGHRS and CDR2 YFSETQ.

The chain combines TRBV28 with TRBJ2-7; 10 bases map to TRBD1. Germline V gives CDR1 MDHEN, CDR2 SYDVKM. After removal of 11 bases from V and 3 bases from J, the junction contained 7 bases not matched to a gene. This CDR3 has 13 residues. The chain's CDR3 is CAAKTGGYYEQYF. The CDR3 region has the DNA TGTGCCGCCAAGACAGGGGGCTACTACGAGCAGTACTTC. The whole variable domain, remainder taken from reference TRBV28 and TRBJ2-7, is DVKVTQSSRYLVKRTGEKVFLECVQDMDHENMFWYRQDPGLGLRLIYFSYDVKMKEKGDIPEGYSVSREKKERFSLILESASTNQTSMYLCAAKTGGYYEQYFGPGTRLTVT.

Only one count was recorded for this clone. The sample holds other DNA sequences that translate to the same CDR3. DNA for the CDR3: TGTGCCAGCAGTGAAAATCCGGGGTCGTCCTACGAGCAGTACTTC. Translated, it gives CASSENPGSSYEQYF. The gene calls are TRBV6-1 and TRBJ2-7; tentatively, D is TRBD2 (5 bases). The ends were cut back, 2 bases at V and 1 base at J, with 12 bases in the middle. The germline gives CDR1 MNHNS, CDR2 SASEGT. The CDR3 loop spans 15 amino acids.

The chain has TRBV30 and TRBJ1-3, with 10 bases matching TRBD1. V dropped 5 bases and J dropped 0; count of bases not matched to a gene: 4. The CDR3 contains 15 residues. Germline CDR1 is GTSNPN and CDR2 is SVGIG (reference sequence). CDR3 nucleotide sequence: TGTGCCTGGCTACGGACAGGGGGCTCTGGAAACACCATATATTTT. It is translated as CAWLRTGGSGNTIYF.

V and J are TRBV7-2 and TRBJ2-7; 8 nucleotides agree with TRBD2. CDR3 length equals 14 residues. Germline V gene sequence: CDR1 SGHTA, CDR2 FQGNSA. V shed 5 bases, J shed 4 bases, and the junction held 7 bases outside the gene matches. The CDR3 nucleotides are TGTGCCAGCAGCCCGAGCGGGAGTAGATACGAGCAGTACTTC. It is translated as CASSPSGSRYEQYF.

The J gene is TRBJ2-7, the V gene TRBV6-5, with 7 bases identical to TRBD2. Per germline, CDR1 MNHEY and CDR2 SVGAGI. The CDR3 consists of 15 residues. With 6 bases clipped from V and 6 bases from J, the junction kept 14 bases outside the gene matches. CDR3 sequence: CASSRGSSYRLEQYF. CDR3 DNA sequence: TGTGCCAGCAGCCGCGGGAGCAGTTATCGGCTCGAGCAGTACTTC.

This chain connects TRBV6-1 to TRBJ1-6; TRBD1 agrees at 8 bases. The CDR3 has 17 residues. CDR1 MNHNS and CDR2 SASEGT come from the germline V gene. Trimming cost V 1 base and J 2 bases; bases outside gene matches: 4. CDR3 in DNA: TGTGCCAGCAGTGAAGGACAGGGGAGCGCCTATAATTCACCCCTCCACTTT. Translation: CASSEGQGSAYNSPLHF.

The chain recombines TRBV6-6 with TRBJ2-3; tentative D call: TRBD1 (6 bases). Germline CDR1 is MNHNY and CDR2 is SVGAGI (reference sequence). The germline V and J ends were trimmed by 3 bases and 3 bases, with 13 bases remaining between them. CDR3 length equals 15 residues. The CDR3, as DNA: TGTGCCAGCAGTTATCAGGGACAAGGAACAGATACGCAGTATTTT. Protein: CASSYQGQGTDTQYF.

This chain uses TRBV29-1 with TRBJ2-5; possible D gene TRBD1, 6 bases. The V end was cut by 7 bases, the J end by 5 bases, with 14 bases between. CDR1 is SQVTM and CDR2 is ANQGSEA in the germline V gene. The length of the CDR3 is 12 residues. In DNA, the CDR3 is TGCAGCGCACGAGGGGGTTCTGAGACCCAGTACTTC. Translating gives CSARGGSETQYF. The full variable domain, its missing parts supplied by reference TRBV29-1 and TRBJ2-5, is SAVISQKPSRDICQRGTSLTIQCQVDSQVTMMFWYRQQPGQSLTLIATANQGSEATYESGFVIDKFPISRPNLTFSTLTVSNMSPEDSSIYLCSARGGSETQYFGPGTRLLVL.

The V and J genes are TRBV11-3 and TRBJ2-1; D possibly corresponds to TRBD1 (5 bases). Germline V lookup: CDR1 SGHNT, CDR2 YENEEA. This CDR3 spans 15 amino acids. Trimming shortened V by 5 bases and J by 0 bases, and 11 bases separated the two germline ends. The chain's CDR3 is CASSTRQSSYNEQFF. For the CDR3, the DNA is TGTGCCAGCAGCACCCGACAGAGCTCCTACAATGAGCAGTTCTTC.

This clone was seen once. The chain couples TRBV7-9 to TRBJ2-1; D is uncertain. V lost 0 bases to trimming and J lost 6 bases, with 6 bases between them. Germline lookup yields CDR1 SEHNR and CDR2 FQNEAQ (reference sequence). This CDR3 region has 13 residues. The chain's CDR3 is CASSLAGLNEQFF. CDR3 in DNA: TGTGCCAGCAGCTTAGCCGGGCTCAATGAGCAGTTCTTC.